This TCR beta chain was profiled in a study of blood T cell repertoires in COVID-19. The assay was immunoSEQ multiplex PCR, and TCRdb's table has in-frame clones only and misses some. The sample lists some 75,000 clones; around 89% were seen once. V was shortened by 5 bases and J by 5 bases, with 13 bases between the two germline ends. Germline V gene lookup returns CDR1 LNHDA and CDR2 SQIVND (reference sequence). CDR3 length equals 13 residues. This clone has just one count. The source is a man aged 60 to 75 with acute or convalescent COVID-19. Material: peripheral blood. The chain has TRBV19 and TRBJ2-7, with D possibly TRBD1 on 6 matching bases. The CDR3 is CASSYLGGHEQYF. The CDR3 DNA reads TGTGCCAGTAGTTACCTTGGGGGCCACGAGCAGTACTTC.